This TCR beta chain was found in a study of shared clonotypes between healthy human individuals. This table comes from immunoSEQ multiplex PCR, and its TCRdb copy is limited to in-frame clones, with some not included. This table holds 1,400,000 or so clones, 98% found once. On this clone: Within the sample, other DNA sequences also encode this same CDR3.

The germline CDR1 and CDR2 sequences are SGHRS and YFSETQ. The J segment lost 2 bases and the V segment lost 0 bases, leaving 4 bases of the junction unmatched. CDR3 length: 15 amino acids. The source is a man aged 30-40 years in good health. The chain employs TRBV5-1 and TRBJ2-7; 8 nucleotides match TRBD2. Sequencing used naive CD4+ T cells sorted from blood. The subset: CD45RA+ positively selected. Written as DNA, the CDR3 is TGCGCCAGCAGCTTGGTAGTAGCGGGGACCTACGAGCAGTACTTC. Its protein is CASSLVVAGTYEQYF.